Detailed here is one T cell receptor beta chain. Its antigen is undetermined. V lost 7 bases and J lost 8; bases outside the gene matches: 4. CDR3 length: 11 residues. Germline values: CDR1 LNHDA, CDR2 SQIVND (reference sequence). The data stem from a study of T cell responses to AZD1222 COVID-19 vaccine. General observations from the study: Unmutated variant regions are reportedly targeted by nearly half of spike-specific TCRs. With dominance at 160-218 and 743-854, vaccine-associated CD4 TCRs spanned spike.

The repertoire was sequenced with immunoSEQ multiplex PCR; TCRdb's copy has only in-frame clones and lacks some. Among about 97,000 clones, roughly 87% were seen once, and the ten largest hold 16%. Sequencing used peripheral blood, obtained on day 0 of AZD1222 vaccination. V gene TRBV19 combines with J gene TRBJ1-2; TRBD1 matches 7 bases. The sequence was obtained from an adult in good health. The CDR3 reads CASKDRPGYTF. The CDR3 bases are TGTGCCAGTAAGGACAGGCCCGGCTACACCTTC.